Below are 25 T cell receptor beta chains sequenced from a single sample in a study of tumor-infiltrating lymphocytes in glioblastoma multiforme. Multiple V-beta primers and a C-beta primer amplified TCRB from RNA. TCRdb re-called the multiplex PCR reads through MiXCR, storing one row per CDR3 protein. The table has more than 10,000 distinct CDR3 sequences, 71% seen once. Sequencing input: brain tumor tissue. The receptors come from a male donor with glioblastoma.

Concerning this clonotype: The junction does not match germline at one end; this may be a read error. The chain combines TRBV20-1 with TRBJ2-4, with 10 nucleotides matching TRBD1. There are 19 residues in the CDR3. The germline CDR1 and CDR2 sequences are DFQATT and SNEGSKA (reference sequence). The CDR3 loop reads CSVRDPDRGIQRAKNIQYF. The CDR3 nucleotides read TGCAGTGTTAGAGACCCGGACAGGGGGATTCAGAGAGCCAAAAACATTCAGTACTTC.

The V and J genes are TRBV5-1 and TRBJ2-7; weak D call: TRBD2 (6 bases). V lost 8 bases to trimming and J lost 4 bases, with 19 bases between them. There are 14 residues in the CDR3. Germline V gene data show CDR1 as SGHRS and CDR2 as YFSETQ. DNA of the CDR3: TGCGCCAGAGCGCGGGGACCGGAACCATACGAGCAGTACTTC. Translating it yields CARARGPEPYEQYF.

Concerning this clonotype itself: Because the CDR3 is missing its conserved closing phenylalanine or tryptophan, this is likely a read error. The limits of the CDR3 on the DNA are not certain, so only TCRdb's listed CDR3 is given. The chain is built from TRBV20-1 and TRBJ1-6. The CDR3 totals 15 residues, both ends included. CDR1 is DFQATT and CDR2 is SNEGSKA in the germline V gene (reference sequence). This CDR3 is CSDRGRGSVNSPLRY.

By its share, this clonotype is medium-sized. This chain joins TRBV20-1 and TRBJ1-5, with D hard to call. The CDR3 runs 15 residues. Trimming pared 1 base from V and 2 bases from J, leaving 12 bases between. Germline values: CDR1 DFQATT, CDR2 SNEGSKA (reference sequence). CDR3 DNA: TGCAGTGCTAGAGCGAAGGACGGCCGCAATCAGCCCCAGCATTTT. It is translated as CSARAKDGRNQPQHF.

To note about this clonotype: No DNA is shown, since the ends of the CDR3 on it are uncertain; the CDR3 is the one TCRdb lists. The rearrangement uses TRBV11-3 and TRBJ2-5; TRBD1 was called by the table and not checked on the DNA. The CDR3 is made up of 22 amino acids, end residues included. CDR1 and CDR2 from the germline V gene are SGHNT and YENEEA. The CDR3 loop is CASSIYLCSVQKDSIIQETQYF.

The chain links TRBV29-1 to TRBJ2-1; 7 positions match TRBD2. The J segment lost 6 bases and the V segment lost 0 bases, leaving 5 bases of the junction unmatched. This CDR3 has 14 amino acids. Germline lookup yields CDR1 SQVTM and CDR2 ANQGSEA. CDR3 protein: CSVEDRGSRNEQFF. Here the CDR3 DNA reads TGCAGCGTTGAAGACCGCGGGAGCCGCAATGAGCAGTTCTTC.

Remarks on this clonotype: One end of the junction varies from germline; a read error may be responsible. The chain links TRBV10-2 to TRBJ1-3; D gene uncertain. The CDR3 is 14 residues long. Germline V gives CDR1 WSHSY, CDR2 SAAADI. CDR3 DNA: TGCGCCAGCAGTTGGGGTGCCGCTGGAAACACCATATATTTC. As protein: CASSWGAAGNTIYF.

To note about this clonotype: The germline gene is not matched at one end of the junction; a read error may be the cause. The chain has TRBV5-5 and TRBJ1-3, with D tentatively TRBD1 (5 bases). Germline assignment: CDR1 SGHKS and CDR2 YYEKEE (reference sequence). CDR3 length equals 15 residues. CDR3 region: CASSLRAGSGNTIYF. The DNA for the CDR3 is TGTGCTAGCAGCTTGAGGGCAGGGTCGGGAAACACCATATATTTT. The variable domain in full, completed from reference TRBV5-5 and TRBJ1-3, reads DAGVTQSPTHLIKTRGQQVTLRCSPISGHKSVSWYQQVLGQGPQFIFQYYEKEERGRGNFPDRFSARQFPNYSSELNVNALLLGDSALYLCASSLRAGSGNTIYFGEGSWLTVV.

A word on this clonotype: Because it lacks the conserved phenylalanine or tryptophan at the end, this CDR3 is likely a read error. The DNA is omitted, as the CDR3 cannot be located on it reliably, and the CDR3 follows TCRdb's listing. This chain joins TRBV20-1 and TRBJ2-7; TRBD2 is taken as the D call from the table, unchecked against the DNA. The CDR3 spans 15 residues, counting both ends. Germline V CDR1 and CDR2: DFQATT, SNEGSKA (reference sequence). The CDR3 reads CSAREGTSEGYVRYL.

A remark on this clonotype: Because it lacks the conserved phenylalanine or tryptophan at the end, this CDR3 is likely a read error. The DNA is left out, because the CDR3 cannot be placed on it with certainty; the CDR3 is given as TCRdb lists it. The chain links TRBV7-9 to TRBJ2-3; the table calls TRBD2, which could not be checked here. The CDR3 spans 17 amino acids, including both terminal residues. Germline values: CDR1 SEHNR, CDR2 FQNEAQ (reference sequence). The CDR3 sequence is CASRTTSGLNLTDTQCY.

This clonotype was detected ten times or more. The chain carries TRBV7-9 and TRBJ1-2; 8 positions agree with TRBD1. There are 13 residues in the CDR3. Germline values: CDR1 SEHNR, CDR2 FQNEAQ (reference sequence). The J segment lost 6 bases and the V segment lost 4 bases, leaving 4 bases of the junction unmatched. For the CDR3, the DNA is TGTGCCAGCAGCTCGCAGGGGGCGGATGGCTACACCTTC. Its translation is CASSSQGADGYTF.

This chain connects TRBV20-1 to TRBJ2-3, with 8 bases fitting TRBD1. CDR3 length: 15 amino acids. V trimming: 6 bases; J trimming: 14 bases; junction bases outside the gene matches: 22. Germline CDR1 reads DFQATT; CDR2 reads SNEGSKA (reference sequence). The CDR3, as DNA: TGCAGTGCCCTACGGACAGGGACGACCCTCAATGCGCGGTATTTT. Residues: CSALRTGTTLNARYF.

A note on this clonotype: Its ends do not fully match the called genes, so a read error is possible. CDR3 DNA: TGTGCCAGCAGCCCCTTGGGGGATGACCAGTTCTTC. This gives the protein CASSPLGDDQFF. The rearrangement links TRBV11-3 to TRBJ2-1; the D call may be TRBD1 or TRBD2 (5 bases each). The CDR3 loop spans 12 amino acids. Germline V gene data show CDR1 as SGHNT and CDR2 as YENEEA.

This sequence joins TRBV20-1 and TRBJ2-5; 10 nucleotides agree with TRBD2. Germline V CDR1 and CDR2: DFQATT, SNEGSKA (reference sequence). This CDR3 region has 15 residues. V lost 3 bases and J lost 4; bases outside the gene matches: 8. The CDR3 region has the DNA TGCAGTGCTAGGGCTCGGCTAGCGGGAGCAGAGACCCAGTACTTC. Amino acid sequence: CSARARLAGAETQYF.

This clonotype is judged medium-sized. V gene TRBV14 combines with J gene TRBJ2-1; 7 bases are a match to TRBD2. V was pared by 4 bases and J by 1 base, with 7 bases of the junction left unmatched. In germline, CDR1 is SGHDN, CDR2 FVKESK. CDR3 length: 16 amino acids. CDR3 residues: CASSLPGLTSYNEQFF. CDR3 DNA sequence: TGTGCCAGCAGCCTACCGGGACTAACTTCCTACAATGAGCAGTTCTTC. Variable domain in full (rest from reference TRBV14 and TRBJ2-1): EAGVTQFPSHSVIEKGQTVTLRCDPISGHDNLYWYRRVMGKEIKFLLHFVKESKQDESGMPNNRFLAERTGGTYSTLKVQPAELEDSGVYFCASSLPGLTSYNEQFFGPGTRLTVL.

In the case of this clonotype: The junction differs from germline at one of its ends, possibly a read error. CDR3 coding DNA: TGCAGTGTTAGACCTGGAGCTGAGACCCAGTACTTC. Translation: CSVRPGAETQYF. This chain uses TRBV20-1 with TRBJ2-7; D uncertain. The J call is in doubt because the DNA end fits TRBJ2-5 better. This CDR3 contains 12 residues. The germline V gene encodes CDR1 DFQATT and CDR2 SNEGSKA (reference sequence).

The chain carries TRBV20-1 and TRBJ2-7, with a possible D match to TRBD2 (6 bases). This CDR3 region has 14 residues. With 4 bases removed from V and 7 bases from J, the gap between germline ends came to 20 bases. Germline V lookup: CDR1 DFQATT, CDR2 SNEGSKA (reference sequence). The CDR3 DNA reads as TGCAGTGCTATAGCCCCGGGACTCTTGGAGGAGCAGTACTTC. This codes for CSAIAPGLLEEQYF.

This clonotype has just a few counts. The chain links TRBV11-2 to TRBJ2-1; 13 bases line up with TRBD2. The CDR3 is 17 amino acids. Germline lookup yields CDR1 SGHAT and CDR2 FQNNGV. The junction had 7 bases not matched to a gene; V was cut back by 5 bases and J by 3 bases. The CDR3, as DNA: TGTGCCAGCAGCAAGGGACTAGCGGGGACCCTCTACAATGAGCAGTTCTTC. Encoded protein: CASSKGLAGTLYNEQFF.

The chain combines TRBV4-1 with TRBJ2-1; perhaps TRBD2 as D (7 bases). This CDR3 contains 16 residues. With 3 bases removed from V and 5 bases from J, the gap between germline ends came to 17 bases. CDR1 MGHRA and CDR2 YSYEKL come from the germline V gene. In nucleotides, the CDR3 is TGCGCCAGCAGCCACCCCTCGGCGGGGGCCCACAATGAGCAGTTCTTC. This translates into CASSHPSAGAHNEQFF.

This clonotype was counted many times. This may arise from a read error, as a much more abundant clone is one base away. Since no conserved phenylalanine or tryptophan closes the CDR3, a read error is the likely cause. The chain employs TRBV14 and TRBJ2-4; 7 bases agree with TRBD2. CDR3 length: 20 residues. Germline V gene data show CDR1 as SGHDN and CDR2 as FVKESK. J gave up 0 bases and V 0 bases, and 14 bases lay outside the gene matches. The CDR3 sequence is CASSQDGLAEYILAKNIQYL. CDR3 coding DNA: TGTGCCAGCAGCCAAGATGGGCTAGCGGAGTATATATTAGCCAAAAACATTCAGTACCTC.

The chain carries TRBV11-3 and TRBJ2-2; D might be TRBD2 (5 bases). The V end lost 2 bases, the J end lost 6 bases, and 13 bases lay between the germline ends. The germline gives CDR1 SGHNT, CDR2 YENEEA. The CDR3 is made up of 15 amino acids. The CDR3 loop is CASSLYGVRAGELFF. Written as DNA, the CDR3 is TGTGCCAGCAGCTTATACGGGGTTAGAGCCGGGGAGCTGTTTTTT.

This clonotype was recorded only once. The CDR3 region has the DNA TGCAGTGCTAGAGCGGGGGTCCTCTCTGGAAACACCATATATTTT. Its protein is CSARAGVLSGNTIYF. The chain employs TRBV20-1 and TRBJ1-3; D perhaps matches TRBD1 (5 bases). Trimming took 1 base from V and 0 from J, leaving 10 bases between them. The CDR3 loop spans 15 amino acids. The germline V gene encodes CDR1 DFQATT and CDR2 SNEGSKA (reference sequence).

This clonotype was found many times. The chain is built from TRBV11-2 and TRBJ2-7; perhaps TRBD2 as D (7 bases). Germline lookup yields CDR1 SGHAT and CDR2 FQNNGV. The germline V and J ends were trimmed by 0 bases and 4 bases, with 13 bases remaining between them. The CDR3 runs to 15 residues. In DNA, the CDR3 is TGTGCCAGCAGCTTAGATAAGGGGGGGAGATACGAGCAGTACTTC. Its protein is CASSLDKGGRYEQYF.

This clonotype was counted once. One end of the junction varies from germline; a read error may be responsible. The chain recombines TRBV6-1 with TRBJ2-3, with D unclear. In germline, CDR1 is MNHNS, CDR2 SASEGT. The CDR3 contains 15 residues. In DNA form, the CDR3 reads TGTGCCAACCTCGGCGGCACTACCGTAGCAGATACGCAGTACTTT. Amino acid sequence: CANLGGTTVADTQYF.

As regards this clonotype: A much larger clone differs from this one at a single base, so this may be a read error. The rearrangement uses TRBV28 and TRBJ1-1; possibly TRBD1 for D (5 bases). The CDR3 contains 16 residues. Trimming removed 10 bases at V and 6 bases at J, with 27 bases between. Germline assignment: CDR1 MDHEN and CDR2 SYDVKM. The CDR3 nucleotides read TGTGCCAACAGGCGGCCTACAGTAAGAGATCGACCTGAAGCTTTCTTT. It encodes CANRRPTVRDRPEAFF.